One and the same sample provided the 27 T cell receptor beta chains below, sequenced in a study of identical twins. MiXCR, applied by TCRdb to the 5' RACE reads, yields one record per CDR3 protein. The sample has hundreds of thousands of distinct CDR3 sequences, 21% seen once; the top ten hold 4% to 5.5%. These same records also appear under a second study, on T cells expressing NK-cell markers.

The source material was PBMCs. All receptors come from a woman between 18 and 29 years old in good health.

The CDR3 DNA sequence: TGTGCCAGCAGCCCCTGGCCTACAGATACGCAGTATTTT. It codes for CASSPWPTDTQYF. V gene TRBV14 combines with J gene TRBJ2-3; D is uncertain. The CDR3 spans 13 residues. Per germline, CDR1 SGHDN and CDR2 FVKESK. V lost 4 bases and J lost 3, with 8 bases in between.

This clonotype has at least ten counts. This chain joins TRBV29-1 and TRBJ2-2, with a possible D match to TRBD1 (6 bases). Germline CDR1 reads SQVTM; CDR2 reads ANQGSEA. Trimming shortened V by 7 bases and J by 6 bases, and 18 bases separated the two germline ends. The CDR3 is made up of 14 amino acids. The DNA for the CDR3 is TGCAGCGCCGGTGCCGGGACATCACCCGGGGAGCTGTTTTTT. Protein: CSAGAGTSPGELFF.

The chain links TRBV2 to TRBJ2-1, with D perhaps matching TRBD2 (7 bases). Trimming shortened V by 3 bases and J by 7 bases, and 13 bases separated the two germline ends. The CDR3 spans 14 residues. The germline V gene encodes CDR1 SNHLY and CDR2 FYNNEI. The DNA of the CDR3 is TGTGCCAGCAGTGAGGAGGGGGGGCGGAATGAGCAGTTCTTC. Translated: CASSEEGGRNEQFF.

The CDR3 is CASSLLLAGGTTDTQYF. For the CDR3, the DNA is TGTGCCAGCAGCTTGTTACTAGCGGGAGGGACCACAGATACGCAGTATTTT. The rearrangement uses TRBV7-2 and TRBJ2-3; 13 nucleotides agree with TRBD2. Germline V CDR1 and CDR2: SGHTA, FQGNSA. There are 17 residues in the CDR3. Losses at the gene ends were 3 bases for V and 2 bases for J; bases not matched to a gene: 5.

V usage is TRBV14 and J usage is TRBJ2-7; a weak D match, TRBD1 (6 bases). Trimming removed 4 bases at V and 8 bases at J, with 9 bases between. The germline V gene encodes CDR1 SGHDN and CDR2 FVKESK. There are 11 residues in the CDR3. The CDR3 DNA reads TGTGCCAGCAGCCCCGGACAGAAGCAGTACTTC. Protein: CASSPGQKQYF.

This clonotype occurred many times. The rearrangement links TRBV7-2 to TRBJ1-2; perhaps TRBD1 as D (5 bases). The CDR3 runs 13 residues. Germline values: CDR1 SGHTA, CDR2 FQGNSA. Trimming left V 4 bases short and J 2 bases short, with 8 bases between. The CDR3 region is CASSSGPNYGYTF. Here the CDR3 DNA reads TGTGCCAGCAGCTCGGGACCGAACTATGGCTACACCTTC.

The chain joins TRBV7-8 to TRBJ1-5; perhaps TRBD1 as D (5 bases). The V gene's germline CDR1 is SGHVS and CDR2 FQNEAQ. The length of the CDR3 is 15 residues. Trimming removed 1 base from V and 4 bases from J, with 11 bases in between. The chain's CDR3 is CASSLVPGRNQPQHF. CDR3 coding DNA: TGTGCCAGCAGCTTAGTCCCAGGGAGGAATCAGCCCCAGCATTTT.

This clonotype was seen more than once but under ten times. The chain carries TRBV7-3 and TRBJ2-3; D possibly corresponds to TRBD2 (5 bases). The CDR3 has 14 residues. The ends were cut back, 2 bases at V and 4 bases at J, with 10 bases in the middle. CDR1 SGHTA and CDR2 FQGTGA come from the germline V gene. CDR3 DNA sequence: TGTGCCAGCAGCTTACGTGCTAGCCCAGATACGCAGTATTTT. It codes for CASSLRASPDTQYF. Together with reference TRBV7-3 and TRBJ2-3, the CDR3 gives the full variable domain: GAGVSQTPSNKVTEKGKYVELRCDPISGHTALYWYRQSLGQGPEFLIYFQGTGAADDSGLPNDRFFAVRPEGSVSTLKIQRTERGDSAVYLCASSLRASPDTQYFGPGTRLTVL.

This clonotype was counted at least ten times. The chain's CDR3 is CSARDPRGSGRAYNEQFF. The CDR3, as DNA: TGCAGTGCTAGAGATCCCCGGGGCAGCGGGAGGGCCTACAATGAGCAGTTCTTC. The V call is TRBV20-1, the J call TRBJ2-1; 10 bases agree with TRBD2. The length of the CDR3 is 18 residues. J was trimmed by 2 bases and V by 0 bases; bases with no gene match: 10. CDR1 is DFQATT and CDR2 is SNEGSKA in the germline V gene (reference sequence).

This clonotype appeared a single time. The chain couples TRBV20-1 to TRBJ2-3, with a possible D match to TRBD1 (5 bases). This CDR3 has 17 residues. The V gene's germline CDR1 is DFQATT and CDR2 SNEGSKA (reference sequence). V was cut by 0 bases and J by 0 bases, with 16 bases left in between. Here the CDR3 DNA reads TGCAGTGCTAGAGACCCCTGGGGCGGTGCAAGCACAGATACGCAGTATTTT. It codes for CSARDPWGGASTDTQYF.

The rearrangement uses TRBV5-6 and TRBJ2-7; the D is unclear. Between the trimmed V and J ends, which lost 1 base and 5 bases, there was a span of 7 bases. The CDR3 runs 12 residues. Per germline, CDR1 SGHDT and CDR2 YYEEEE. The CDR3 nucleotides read TGTGCCAGCAGCTTGAGTGGGCACGAGCAGTACTTC. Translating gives CASSLSGHEQYF.

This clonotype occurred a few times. DNA of the CDR3: TGCGCCAGCAGCTTGCGAGCGGAGTGGACCGGGGAGCTGTTTTTT. This codes for CASSLRAEWTGELFF. V is TRBV5-1 and J is TRBJ2-2; a possible D gene is TRBD2 (5 bases). The V end lost 1 base, the J end lost 5 bases, and 12 bases lay between the germline ends. The CDR3 sequence is 15 residues long. From germline, CDR1 is SGHRS and CDR2 YFSETQ.

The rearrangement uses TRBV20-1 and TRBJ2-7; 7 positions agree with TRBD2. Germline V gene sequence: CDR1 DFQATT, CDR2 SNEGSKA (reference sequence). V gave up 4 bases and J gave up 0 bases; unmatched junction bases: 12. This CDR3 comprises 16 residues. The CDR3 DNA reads TGCAGTGCTAATAGACTAGCTCCTAGGGGCTCCTACGAGCAGTACTTC. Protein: CSANRLAPRGSYEQYF.

CDR3 region: CASTLPGGTQYF. The CDR3, as DNA: TGTGCCAGCACCCTCCCGGGAGGTACGCAGTATTTT. The chain has TRBV6-2 or TRBV6-3 and TRBJ2-3; 7 bases map to TRBD2. J was trimmed by 8 bases and V by 7 bases; bases with no gene match: 6. Per the germline V gene, CDR1 is MNHEY and CDR2 is SVGEGT. The CDR3 runs 12 residues.

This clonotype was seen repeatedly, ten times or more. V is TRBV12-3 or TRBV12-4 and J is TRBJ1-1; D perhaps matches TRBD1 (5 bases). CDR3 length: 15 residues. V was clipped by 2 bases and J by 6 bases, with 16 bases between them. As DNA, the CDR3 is TGTGCCAGCAGTTTACCCTGGGGGGAAGGCCCTGAAGCTTTCTTT. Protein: CASSLPWGEGPEAFF.

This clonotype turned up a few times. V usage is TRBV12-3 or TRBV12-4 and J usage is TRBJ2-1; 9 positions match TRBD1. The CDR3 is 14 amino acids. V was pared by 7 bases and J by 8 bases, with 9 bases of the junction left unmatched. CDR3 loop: CASKLQGARDEQFF. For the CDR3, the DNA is TGTGCCAGCAAACTACAGGGGGCGAGGGATGAGCAGTTCTTC.

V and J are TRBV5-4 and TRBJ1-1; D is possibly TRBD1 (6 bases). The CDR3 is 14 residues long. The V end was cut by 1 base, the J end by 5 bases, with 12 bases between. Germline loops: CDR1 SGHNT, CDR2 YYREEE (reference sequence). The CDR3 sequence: CASSLKEGETEAFF. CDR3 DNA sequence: TGTGCCAGCAGCTTGAAAGAGGGGGAAACTGAAGCTTTCTTT.

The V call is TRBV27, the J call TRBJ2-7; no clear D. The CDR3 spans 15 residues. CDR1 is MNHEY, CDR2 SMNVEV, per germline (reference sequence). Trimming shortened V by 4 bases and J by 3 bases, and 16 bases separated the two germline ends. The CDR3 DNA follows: TGTGCCAGCAGTTCGCTAAAAGGCCTGCTCTACGAGCAGTACTTC. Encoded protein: CASSSLKGLLYEQYF.

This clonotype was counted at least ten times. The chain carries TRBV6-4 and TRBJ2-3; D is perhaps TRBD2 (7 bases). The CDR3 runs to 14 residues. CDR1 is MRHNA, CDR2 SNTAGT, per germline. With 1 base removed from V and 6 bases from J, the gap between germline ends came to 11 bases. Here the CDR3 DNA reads TGTGCCAGCAGTGACTTGGCGGGGGCGGATACGCAGTATTTT. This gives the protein CASSDLAGADTQYF.

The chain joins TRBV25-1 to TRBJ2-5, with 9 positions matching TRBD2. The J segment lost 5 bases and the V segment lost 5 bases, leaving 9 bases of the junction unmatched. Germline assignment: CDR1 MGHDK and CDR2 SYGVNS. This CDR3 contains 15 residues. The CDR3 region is CASSSLAGESETQYF. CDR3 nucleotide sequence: TGTGCCAGCAGTAGCTTAGCGGGAGAGTCGGAGACCCAGTACTTC. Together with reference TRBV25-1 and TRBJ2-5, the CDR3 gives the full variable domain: EADIYQTPRYLVIGTGKKITLECSQTMGHDKMYWYQQDPGMELHLIHYSYGVNSTEKGDLSSESTVSRIRTEHFPLTLESARPSHTSQYLCASSSLAGESETQYFGPGTRLLVL.

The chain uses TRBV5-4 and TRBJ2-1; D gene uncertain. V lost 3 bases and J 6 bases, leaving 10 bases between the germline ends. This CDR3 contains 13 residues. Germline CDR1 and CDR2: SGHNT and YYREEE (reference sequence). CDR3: CASSSPATNEQFF. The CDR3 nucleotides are TGTGCCAGCAGCTCACCCGCAACCAATGAGCAGTTCTTC.

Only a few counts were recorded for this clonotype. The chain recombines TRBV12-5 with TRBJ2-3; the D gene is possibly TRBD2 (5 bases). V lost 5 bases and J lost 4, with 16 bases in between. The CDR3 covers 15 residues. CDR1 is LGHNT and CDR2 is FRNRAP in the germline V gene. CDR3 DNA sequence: TGTGCTAGTGGTACTGGAGGCCTCAGGTCAGATACGCAGTATTTT. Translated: CASGTGGLRSDTQYF.

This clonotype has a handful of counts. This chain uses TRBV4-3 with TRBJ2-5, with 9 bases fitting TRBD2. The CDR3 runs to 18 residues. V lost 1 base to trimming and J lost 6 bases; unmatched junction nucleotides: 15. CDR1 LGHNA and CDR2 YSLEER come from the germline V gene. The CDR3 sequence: CASSQGSAGGPRIKTQYF. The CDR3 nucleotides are TGCGCCAGCAGCCAAGGCTCCGCGGGAGGGCCGAGAATAAAGACCCAGTACTTC.

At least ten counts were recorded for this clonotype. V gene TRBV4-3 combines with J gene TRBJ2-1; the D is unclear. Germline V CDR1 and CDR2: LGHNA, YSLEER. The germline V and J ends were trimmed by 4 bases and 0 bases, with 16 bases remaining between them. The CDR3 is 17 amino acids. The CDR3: CASSPAFSESSYNEQFF. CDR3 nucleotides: TGCGCCAGCAGCCCTGCTTTCAGTGAGAGCTCCTACAATGAGCAGTTCTTC.

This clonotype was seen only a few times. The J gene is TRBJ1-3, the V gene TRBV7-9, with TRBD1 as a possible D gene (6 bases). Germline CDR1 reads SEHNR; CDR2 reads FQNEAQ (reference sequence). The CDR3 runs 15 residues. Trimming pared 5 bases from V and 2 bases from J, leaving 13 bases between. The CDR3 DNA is TGTGCCAGCAGCGAAGACAGGACTGCTGGAAACACCATATATTTT. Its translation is CASSEDRTAGNTIYF.

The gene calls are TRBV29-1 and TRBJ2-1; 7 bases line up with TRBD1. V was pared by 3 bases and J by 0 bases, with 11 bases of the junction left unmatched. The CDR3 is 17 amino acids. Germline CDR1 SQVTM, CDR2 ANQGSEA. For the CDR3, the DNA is TGCAGCGTTGAGGGACAGCTTCCACGTAGCTCCTACAATGAGCAGTTCTTC. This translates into CSVEGQLPRSSYNEQFF.

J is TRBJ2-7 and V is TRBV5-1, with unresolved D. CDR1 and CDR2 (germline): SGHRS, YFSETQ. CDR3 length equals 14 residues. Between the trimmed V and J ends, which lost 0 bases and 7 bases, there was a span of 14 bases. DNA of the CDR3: TGCGCCAGCAGCTTGGTTGGCGAGGTGGGAGAGCAGTACTTC. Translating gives CASSLVGEVGEQYF.